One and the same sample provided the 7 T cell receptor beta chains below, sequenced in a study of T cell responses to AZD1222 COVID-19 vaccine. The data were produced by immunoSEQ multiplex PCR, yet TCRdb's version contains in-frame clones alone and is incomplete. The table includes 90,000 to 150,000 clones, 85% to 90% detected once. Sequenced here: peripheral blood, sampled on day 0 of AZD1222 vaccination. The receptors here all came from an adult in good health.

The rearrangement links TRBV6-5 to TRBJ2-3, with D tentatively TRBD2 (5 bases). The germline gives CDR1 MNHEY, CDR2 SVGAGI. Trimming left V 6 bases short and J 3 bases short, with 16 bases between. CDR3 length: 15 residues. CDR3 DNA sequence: TGTGCCAGCAGATATGGTCCTAGAGGGACAGATACGCAGTATTTT. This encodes CASRYGPRGTDTQYF.

Here the CDR3 reads CASSYPGRGRNQPQHF. CDR3 sequence (DNA): TGTGCCAGCAGTTATCCTGGACGGGGGCGCAATCAGCCCCAGCATTTT. V usage is TRBV6-6 and J usage is TRBJ1-5; tentatively, D is TRBD1 (6 bases). V lost 3 bases to trimming and J lost 2 bases, with 14 bases between them. This CDR3 comprises 16 residues. CDR1 is MNHNY and CDR2 is SVGAGI in the germline V gene (reference sequence).

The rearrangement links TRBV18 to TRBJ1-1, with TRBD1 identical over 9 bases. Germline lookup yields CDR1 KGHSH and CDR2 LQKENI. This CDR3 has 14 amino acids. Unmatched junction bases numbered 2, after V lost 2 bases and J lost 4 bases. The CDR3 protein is CASSPSTGGTEAFF. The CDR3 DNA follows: TGTGCCAGCTCACCATCGACAGGGGGCACTGAAGCTTTCTTT.

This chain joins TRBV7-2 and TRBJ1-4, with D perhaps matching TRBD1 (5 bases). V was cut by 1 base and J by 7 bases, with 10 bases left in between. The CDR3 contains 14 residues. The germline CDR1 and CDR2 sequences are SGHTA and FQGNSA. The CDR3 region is CASSLGQGGEKLFF. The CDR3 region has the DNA TGTGCCAGCAGCTTAGGCCAGGGCGGTGAAAAACTGTTTTTT.

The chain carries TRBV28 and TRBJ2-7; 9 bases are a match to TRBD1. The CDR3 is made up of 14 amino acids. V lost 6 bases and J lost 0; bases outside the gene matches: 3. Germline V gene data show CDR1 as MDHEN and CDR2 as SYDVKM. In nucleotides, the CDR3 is TGTGCCAGCAGGGAGACAGGGGGCTCCTACGAGCAGTACTTC. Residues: CASRETGGSYEQYF.

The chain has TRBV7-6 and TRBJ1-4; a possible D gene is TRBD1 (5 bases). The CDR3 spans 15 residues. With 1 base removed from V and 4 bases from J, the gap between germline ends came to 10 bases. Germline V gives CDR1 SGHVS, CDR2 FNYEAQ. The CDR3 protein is CASSLGTGHNEKLFF. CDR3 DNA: TGTGCCAGCAGCTTAGGTACAGGTCATAATGAAAAACTGTTTTTT.

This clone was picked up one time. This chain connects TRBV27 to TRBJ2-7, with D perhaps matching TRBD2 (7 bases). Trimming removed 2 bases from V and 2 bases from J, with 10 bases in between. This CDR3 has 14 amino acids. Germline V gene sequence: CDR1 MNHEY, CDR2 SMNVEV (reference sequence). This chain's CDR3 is CASSLHGGPYEQYF. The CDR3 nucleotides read TGTGCCAGCAGTTTACACGGGGGGCCCTACGAGCAGTACTTC.